This T cell receptor beta chain was sequenced during a study of blood T cell repertoires in COVID-19. Study-level information: In each case, the material was cDNA or gDNA derived from T cells, B-cell-depleted T cells, or PBMCs.

The method was immunoSEQ multiplex PCR; TCRdb's version includes in-frame clones alone and lacks a portion of them. The sample consists of roughly 160,000 clones, over 70% of them appearing once. This clone was picked up many times. The TCR was taken from a woman aged 65 to 85 who had recovered from COVID-19. What was sequenced was peripheral blood.

The CDR3 DNA reads as TGTGCCAGCAGCCCGGGACAGTATAATTCACCCCTCCACTTT. It codes for CASSPGQYNSPLHF. The rearrangement uses TRBV9 and TRBJ1-6; 7 bases map to TRBD1. V lost 4 bases to trimming and J lost 4 bases; unmatched junction nucleotides: 2. The germline V gene has CDR1 SGDLS and CDR2 YYNGEE. The CDR3 covers 14 residues.